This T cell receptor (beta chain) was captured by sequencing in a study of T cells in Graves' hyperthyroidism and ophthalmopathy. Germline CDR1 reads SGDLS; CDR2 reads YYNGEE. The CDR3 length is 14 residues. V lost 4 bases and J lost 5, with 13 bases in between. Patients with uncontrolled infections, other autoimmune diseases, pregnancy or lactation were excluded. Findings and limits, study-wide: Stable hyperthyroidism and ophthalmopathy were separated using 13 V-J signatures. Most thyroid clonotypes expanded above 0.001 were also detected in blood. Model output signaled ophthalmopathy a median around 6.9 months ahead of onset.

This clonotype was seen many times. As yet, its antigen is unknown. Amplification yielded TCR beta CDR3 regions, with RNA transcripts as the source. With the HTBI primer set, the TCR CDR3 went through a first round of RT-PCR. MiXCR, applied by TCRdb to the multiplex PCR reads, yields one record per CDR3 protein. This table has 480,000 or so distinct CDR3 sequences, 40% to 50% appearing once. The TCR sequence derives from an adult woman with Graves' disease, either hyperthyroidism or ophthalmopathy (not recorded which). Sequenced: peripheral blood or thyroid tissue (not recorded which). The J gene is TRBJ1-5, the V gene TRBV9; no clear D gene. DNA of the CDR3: TGTGCCAGCAGCCTGGGAAGCGGCGATCAGCCCCAGCATTTT. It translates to CASSLGSGDQPQHF.